This is a list of T cell receptor beta chains from one sample in a study of T cell changes during pregnancy in multiple sclerosis. Some clones are missing from TCRdb's copy, which holds only in-frame ones; the method was immunoSEQ multiplex PCR. The data contain roughly 40,000 clones, roughly 90% of them singletons. The specimen comprised CD8+ T cells from peripheral blood mononuclear cells, sampled before pregnancy. Source of these receptors: a female donor with multiple sclerosis, enrolled in a pregnancy study. The CDR3 runs from the conserved cysteine through the conserved F or W. The order of the fields is J gene, D gene, clone size, V gene, CDR3 DNA, CDR3 protein. D genes are given only for firm matches. Clone size, where shown, is once, few, many, or a class for clones that have expanded.

J: TRBJ2-1
D: NA
size: NA
V: TRBV6-4
DNA: TGTGCCAGCAGTGATGGGGCAGGGGATTATTTCTTC
CDR3: CASSDGAGDYFF

J: TRBJ2-3
D: TRBD1
size: NA
V: TRBV28
DNA: TGTGCCAGCACAAAATACAGGGGGCAGGTGACAGATACGCAGTATTTT
CDR3: CASTKYRGQVTDTQYF

J: TRBJ2-3
D: NA
size: NA
V: TRBV27
DNA: TGTGCCAGCAATAGCCAACACTGGAACACAGATACGCAGTATTTT
CDR3: CASNSQHWNTDTQYF

J: TRBJ2-1
D: TRBD2
size: NA
V: TRBV19
DNA: TGTGCCAGTAGTATTTCTAGCGGGAACTACAATGAGCAGTTCTTC
CDR3: CASSISSGNYNEQFF

J: TRBJ2-7
D: NA
size: once
V: TRBV19
DNA: TGTGCCAGTAGCCCCCAAGGGGTCTACGAGCAGTACTTC
CDR3: CASSPQGVYEQYF

J: TRBJ1-5
D: NA
size: NA
V: TRBV27
DNA: TGTGCCAGCAGTTTACAAGCTAGCAATCAGCCCCAGCATTTT
CDR3: CASSLQASNQPQHF

J: TRBJ2-7
D: NA
size: NA
V: TRBV9
DNA: TGTGCCAGCAGCGTAGGCAGCGGGCCAGCCTACGAGCAGTACTTC
CDR3: CASSVGSGPAYEQYF

J: TRBJ2-7
D: TRBD1
size: NA
V: TRBV2
DNA: TGTGCCAGCAGTGGGGACAGCTCCTACGAGCAGTACTTC
CDR3: CASSGDSSYEQYF

J: TRBJ2-5
D: NA
size: once
V: TRBV28
DNA: TGTGCCAGCAGTTCAGGATCAGAGACCCAGTACTTC
CDR3: CASSSGSETQYF

J: TRBJ1-1
D: NA
size: NA
V: TRBV2
DNA: TGTGCCAGCAGCCCTAGGGGCACAACGAACACTGAAGCTTTCTTT
CDR3: CASSPRGTTNTEAFF

J: TRBJ2-3
D: TRBD2
size: NA
V: TRBV27
DNA: TGTGCCAGCAGTTTAAGAGCGGGGGCTAGCACAGATACGCAGTATTTT
CDR3: CASSLRAGASTDTQYF